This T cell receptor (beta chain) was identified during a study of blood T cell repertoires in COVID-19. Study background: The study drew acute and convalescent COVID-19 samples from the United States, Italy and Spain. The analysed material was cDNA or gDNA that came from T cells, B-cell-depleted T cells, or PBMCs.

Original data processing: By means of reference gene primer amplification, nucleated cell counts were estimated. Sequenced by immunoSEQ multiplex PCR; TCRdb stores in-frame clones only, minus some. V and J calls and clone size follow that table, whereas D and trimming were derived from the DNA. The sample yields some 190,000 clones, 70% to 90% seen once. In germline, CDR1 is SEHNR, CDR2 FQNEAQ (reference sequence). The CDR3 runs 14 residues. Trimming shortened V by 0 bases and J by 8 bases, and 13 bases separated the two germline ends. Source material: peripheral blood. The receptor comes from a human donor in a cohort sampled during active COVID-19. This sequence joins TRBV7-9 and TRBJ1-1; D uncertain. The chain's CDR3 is CASSLALTAEEAFF. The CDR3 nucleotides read TGTGCCAGCAGCTTAGCGCTTACAGCCGAAGAAGCTTTCTTT.